This TCR beta chain is drawn from a study of T cell responses to AZD1222 COVID-19 vaccine. The data were produced by immunoSEQ multiplex PCR, yet TCRdb's version contains in-frame clones alone and is incomplete. This table has approximately 150,000 clones, around 89% appearing once. The CDR3 has 13 amino acids. The ends lost 6 bases at V and 10 bases at J; junction bases unmatched: 9. The clonotype comes from an adult in good health. The genes are TRBV12-3 or TRBV12-4 and TRBJ1-2; TRBD1 agrees at 9 bases. This specimen consisted of peripheral blood, obtained on day 0 of AZD1222 vaccination. CDR3 sequence (DNA): TGTGCCAGCAGGGCCGGGACAGGGCGTCACTACACCTTC. It encodes CASRAGTGRHYTF.